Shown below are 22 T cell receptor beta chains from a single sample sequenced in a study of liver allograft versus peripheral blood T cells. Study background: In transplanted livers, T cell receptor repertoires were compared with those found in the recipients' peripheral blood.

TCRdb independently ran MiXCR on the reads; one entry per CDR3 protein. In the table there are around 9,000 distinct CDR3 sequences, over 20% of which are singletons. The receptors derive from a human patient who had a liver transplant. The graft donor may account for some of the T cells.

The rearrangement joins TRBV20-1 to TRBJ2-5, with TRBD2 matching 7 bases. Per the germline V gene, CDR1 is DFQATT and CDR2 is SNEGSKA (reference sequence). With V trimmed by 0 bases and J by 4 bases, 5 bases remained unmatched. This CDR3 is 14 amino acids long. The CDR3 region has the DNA TGCAGTGCTAGAGATTTGTTAGCGGGAGAGACCCAGTACTTC. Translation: CSARDLLAGETQYF.

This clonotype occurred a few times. The CDR3 nucleotides read TGTGCCAGCAGCTTTACAGGGAGGAGGGACAATGAGCAGTTCTTC. It is translated as CASSFTGRRDNEQFF. The rearrangement links TRBV5-6 to TRBJ2-1; D tentatively fits TRBD1 or TRBD2 (6 bases each). The CDR3 length is 15 residues. Germline loops: CDR1 SGHDT, CDR2 YYEEEE. Trimming removed 2 bases from V and 5 bases from J, with 14 bases in between.

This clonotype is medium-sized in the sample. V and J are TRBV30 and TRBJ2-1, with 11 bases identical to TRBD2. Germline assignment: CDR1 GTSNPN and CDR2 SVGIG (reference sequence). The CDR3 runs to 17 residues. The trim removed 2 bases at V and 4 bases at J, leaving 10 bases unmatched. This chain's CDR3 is CAWSPRRGTSGYNEQFF. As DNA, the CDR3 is TGTGCCTGGAGTCCACGCAGAGGGACTAGCGGATACAATGAGCAGTTCTTC.

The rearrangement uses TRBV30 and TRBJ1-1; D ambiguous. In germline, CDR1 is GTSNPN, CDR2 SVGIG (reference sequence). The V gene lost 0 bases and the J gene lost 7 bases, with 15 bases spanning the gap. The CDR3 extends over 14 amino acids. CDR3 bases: TGTGCCTGGAGTGTTGCCATCGGCCAGTATGAAGCTTTCTTT. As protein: CAWSVAIGQYEAFF.

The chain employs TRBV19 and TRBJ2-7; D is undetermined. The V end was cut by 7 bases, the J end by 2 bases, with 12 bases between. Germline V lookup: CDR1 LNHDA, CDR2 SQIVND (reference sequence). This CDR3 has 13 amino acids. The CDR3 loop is CASMQTDTYEQYF. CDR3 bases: TGTGCCAGTATGCAGACGGATACCTACGAGCAGTACTTC. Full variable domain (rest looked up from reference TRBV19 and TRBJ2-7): DGGITQSPKYLFRKEGQNVTLSCEQNLNHDAMYWYRQDPGQGLRLIYYSQIVNDFQKGDIAEGYSVSREKKESFPLTVTSAQKNPTAFYLCASMQTDTYEQYFGPGTRLTVT.

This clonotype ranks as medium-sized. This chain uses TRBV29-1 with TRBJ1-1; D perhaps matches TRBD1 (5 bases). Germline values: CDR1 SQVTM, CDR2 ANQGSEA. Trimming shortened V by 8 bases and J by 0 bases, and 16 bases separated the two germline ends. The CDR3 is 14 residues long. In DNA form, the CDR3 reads TGCAGCAACCTACGGGGGGGGGTGAACACTGAAGCTTTCTTT. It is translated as CSNLRGGVNTEAFF. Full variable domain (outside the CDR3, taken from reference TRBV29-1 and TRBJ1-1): SAVISQKPSRDICQRGTSLTIQCQVDSQVTMMFWYRQQPGQSLTLIATANQGSEATYESGFVIDKFPISRPNLTFSTLTVSNMSPEDSSIYLCSNLRGGVNTEAFFGQGTRLTVV.

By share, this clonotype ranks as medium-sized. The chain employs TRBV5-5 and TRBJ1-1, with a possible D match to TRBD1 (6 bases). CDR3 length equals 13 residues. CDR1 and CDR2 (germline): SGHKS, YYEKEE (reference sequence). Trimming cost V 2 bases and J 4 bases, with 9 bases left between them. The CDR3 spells CASSFQGSTEAFF. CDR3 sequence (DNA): TGTGCCAGCAGCTTCCAGGGGAGCACTGAAGCTTTCTTT.

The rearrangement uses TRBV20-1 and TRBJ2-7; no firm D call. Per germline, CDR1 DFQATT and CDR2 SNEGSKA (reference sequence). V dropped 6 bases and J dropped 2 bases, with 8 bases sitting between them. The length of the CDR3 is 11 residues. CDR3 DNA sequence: TGCAGTGCCAGGACCACCTACGAGCAGTACTTC. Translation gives CSARTTYEQYF.

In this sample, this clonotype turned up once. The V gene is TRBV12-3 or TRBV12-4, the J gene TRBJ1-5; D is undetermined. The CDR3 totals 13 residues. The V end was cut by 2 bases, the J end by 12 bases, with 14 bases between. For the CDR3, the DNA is TGTGCCAGCAGTTTATACGAAGGACGTAACCAGCATTTT. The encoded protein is CASSLYEGRNQHF.

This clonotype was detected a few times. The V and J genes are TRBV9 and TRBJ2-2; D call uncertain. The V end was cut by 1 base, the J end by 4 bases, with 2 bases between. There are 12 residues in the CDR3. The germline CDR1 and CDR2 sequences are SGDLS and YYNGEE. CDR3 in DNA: TGTGCCAGCAGCGTATTCACCGGGGAGCTGTTTTTT. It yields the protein CASSVFTGELFF.

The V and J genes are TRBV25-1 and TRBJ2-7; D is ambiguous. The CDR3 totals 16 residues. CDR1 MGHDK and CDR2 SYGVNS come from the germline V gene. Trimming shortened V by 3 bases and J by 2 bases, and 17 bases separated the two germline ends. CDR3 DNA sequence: TGTGCCAGCAGTGACTTCGATCCCCGAAACCCCTACGAGCAGTACTTC. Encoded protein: CASSDFDPRNPYEQYF.

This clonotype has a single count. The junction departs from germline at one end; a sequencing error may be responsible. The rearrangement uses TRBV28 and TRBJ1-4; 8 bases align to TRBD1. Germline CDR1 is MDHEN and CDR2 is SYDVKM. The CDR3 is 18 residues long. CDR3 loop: CAGRQTGDGSTIIEKLFF. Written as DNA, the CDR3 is TGTGCCGGCAGGCAGACAGGGGACGGTTCCACGATAATTGAAAAACTGTTTTTT. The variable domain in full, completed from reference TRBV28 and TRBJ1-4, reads DVKVTQSSRYLVKRTGEKVFLECVQDMDHENMFWYRQDPGLGLRLIYFSYDVKMKEKGDIPEGYSVSREKKERFSLILESASTNQTSMYLCAGRQTGDGSTIIEKLFFGSGTQLSVL.

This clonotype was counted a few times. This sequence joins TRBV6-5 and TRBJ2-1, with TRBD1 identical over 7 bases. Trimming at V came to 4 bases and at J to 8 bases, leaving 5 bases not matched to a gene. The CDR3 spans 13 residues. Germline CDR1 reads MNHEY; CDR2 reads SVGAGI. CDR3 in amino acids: CASSSKGAYEQFF. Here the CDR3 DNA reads TGTGCCAGCAGTTCGAAGGGGGCCTATGAGCAGTTCTTC.

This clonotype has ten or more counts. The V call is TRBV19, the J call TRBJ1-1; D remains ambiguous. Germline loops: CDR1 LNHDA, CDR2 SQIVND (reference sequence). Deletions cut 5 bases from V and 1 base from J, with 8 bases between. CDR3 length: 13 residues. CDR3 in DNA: TGTGCCAGTAGTTTGTATGAGAACACTGAAGCTTTCTTT. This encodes CASSLYENTEAFF.

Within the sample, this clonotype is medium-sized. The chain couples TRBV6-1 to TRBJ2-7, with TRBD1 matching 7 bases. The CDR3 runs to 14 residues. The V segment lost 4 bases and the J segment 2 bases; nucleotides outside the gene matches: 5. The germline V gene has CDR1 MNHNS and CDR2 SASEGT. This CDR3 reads CASSVRDSTYEQYF. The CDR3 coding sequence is TGTGCCAGCAGTGTACGGGACAGCACCTACGAGCAGTACTTC.

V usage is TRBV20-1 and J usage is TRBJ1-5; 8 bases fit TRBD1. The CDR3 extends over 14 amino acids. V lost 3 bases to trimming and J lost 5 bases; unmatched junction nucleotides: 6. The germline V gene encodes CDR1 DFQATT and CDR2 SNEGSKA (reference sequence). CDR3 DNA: TGCAGTGCTAGTGGACAGGGAGTTTATCAGCCCCAGCATTTT. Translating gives CSASGQGVYQPQHF.

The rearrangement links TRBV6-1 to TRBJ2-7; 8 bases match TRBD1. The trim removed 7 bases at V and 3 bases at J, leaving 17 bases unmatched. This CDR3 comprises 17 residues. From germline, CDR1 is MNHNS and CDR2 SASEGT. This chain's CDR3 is CASITGGGGALLYEQYF. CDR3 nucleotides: TGTGCCAGCATCACAGGGGGTGGGGGCGCGTTGCTCTACGAGCAGTACTTC.

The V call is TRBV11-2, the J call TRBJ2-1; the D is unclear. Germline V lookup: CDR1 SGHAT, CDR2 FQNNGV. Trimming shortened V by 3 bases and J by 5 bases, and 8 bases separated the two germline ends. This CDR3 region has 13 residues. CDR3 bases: TGTGCCAGCAGCTTGGAAATTAACAATGAGCAGTTCTTC. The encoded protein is CASSLEINNEQFF.

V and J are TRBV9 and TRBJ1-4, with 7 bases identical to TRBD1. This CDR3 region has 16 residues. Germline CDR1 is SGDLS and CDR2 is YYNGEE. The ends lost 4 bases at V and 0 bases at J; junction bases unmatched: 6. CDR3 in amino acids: CASSPQGYATNEKLFF. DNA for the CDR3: TGTGCCAGCAGCCCACAGGGGTACGCAACTAATGAAAAACTGTTTTTT.

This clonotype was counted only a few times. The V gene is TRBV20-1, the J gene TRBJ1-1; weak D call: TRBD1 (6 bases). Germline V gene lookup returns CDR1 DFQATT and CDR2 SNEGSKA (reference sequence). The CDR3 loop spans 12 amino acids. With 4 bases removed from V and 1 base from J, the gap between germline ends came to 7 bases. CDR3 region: CSAKGGNTEAFF. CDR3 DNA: TGCAGTGCTAAGGGGGGGAACACTGAAGCTTTCTTT.

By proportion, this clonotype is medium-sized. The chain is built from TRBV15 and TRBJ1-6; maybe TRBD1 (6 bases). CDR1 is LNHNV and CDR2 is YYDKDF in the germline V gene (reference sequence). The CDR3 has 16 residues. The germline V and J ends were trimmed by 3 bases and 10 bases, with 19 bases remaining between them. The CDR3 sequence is CATSRGDTQIASPLHF. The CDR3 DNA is TGTGCCACCAGCAGGGGGGACACTCAGATAGCCTCACCCCTCCACTTT.

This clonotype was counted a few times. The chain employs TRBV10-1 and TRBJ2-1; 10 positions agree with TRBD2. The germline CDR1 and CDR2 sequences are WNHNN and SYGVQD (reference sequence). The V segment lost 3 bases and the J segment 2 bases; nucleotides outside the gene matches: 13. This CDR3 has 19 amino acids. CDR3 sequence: CASSEFQREGPLTYNEQFF. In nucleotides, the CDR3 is TGCGCCAGCAGTGAATTCCAGCGGGAGGGCCCTTTGACCTACAATGAGCAGTTCTTC.